This TCR beta chain derives from a study of CD4 T cells in relation to SARS-CoV-2 and coronaviruses. About the research overall: TCR beta CDR3s were sequenced after approximately ten-day antigen culture of PBMCs. Crossreactive spike epitopes shared across donors were mapped to their HLA restriction. General observations from the study: Samples before the pandemic and after infection were not matched within any donor.

The data were produced by immunoSEQ multiplex PCR, yet TCRdb's version contains in-frame clones alone and is incomplete. The top ten hold 6.6% of the sample, which has some 40,000 clones, around 83% seen once. Over 80,000 naive or memory CD4+ cells were cultured with CEF peptides for approximately 10 days. About this clone itself: Its antigen is still unknown.

Trimming removed 2 bases at V and 0 bases at J, with 4 bases between. Per germline, CDR1 MDHEN and CDR2 SYDVKM. This CDR3 region has 13 residues. The sample taken for sequencing was naive CD4+ T cells from PBMCs, cultured in vitro. The subset is: naive CD4+ T cells isolated by negative enrichment. The clonotype comes from an adult with COVID-19. The chain combines TRBV28 with TRBJ2-5; no reliable D call. The CDR3 DNA is TGTGCCAGCAGTTTAGGGTACCAAGAGACCCAGTACTTC. It encodes CASSLGYQETQYF.